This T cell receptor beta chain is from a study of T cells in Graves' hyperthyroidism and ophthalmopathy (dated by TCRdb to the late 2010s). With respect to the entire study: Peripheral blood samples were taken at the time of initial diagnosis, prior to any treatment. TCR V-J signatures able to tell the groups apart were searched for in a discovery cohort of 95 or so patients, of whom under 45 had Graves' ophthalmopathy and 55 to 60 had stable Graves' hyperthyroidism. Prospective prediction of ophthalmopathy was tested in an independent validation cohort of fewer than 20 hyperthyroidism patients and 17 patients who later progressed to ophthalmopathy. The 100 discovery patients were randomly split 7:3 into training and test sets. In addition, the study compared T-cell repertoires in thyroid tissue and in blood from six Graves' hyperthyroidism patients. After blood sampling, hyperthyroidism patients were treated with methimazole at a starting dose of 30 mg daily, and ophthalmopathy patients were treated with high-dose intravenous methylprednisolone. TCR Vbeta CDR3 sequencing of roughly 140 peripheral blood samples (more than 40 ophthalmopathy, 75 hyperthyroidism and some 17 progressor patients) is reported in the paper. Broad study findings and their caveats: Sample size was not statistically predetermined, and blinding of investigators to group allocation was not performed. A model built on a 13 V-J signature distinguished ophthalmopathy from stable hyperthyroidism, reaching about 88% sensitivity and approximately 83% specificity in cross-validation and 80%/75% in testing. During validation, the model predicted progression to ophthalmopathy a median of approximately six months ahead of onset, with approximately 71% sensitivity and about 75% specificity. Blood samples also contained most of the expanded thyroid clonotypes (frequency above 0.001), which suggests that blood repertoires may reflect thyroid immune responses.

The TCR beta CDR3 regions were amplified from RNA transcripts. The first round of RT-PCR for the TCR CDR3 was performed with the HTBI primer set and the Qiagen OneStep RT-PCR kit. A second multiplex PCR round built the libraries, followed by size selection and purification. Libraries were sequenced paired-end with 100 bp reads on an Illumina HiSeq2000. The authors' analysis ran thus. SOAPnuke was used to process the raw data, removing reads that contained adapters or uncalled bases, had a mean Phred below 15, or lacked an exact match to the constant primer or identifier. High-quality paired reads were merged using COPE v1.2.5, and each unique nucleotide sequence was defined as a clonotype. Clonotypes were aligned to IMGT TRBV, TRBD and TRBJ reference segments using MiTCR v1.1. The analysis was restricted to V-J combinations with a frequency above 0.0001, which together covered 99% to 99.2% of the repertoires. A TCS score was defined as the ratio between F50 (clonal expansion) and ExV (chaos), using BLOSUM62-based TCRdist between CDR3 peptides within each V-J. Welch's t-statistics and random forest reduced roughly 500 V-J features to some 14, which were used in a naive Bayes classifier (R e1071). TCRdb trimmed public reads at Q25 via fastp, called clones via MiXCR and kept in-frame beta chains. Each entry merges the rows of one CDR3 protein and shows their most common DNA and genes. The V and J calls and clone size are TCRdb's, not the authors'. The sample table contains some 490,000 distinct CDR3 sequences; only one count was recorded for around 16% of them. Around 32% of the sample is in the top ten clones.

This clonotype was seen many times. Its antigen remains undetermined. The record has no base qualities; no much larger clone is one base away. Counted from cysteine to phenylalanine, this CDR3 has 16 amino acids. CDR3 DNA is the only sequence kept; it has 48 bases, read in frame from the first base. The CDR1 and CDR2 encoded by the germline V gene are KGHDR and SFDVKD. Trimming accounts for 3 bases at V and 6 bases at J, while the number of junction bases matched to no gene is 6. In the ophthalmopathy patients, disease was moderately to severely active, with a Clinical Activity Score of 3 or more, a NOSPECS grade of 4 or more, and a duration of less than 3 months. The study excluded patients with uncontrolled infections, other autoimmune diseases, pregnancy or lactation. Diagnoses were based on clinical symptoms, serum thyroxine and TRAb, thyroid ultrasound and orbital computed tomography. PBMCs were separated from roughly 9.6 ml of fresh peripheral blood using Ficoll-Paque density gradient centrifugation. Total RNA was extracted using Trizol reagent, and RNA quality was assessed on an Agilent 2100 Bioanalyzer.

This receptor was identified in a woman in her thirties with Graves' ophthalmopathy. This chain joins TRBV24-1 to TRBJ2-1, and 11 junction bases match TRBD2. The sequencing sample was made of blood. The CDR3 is CATSDPAGTSGNEQFF. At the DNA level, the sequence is TGTGCCACCAGTGATCCCGCCGGGACTAGCGGCAATGAGCAGTTCTTC.